The present T cell receptor (beta chain) was sequenced within a study of CD8 T cells in Susac syndrome. Study-wide findings and caveats: Among people with Susac, CD8+ clonal expansion was greatest in TEMRA cells and active patients. The study identified roughly seventeen and five Susac-specific public clones in total CD8+ and CD8+ TEMRA repertoires.

Sequencing of TCR beta drew on CD8+ and CD4+ T cells from blood. Turning to this clonotype: The target antigen is unknown.

The RNA input was about 0.5 to 1 ug, and it was reverse transcribed with random hexamers. The authors amplified TCR beta CDR3 across 54 Vbeta and 13 Jbeta using immunoSEQ multiplex PCR. TCRdb fed the immunoSEQ multiplex PCR reads into MiXCR, producing one record per CDR3 protein. The profile shows 120,000 or so distinct CDR3 sequences, more than 90% of them singletons. Germline loops: CDR1 MNHEY, CDR2 SVGAGI. With V trimmed by 6 bases and J by 4 bases, 7 bases remained unmatched. This CDR3 region has 15 residues. The J gene is TRBJ2-1, the V gene TRBV6-5; TRBD2 aligns across 9 bases. This sequence originates from a human donor with Susac syndrome. Sequenced sample: CD8+ T cells from PBMCs. CDR3: CASSLSSGIYNEQFF. CDR3 nucleotide sequence: TGTGCCAGCAGCCTCTCTAGCGGGATTTACAATGAGCAGTTCTTC.